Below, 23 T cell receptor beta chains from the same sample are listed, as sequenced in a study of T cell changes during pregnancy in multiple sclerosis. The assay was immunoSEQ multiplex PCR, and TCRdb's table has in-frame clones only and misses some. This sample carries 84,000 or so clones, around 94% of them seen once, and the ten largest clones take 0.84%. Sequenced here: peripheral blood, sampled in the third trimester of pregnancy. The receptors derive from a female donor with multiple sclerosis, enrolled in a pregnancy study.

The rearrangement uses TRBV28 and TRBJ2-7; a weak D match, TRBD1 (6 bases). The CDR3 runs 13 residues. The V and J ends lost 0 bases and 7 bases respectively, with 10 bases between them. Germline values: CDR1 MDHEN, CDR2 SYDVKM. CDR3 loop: CASSLWGAREQYF. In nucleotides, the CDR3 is TGTGCCAGCAGTTTATGGGGGGCTCGTGAGCAGTACTTC.

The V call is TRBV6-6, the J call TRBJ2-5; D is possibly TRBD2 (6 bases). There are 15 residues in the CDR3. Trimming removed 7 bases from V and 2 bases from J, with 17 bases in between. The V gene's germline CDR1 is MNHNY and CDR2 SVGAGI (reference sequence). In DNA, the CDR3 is TGTGCCAGCACAAATTACGTCGGGACTCAAGAGACCCAGTACTTC. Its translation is CASTNYVGTQETQYF.

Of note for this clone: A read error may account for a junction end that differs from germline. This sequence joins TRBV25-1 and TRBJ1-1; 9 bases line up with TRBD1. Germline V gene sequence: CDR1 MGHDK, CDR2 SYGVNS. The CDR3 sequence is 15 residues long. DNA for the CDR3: TGTGCCGGCAGTGGGGGACAGGGATCGAACACTGAAGCTTTCTTT. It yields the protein CAGSGGQGSNTEAFF.

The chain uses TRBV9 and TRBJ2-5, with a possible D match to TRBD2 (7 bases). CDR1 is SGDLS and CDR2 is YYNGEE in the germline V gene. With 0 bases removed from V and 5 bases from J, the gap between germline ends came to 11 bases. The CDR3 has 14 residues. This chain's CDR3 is CASSVAGGLETQYF. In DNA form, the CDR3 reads TGTGCCAGCAGCGTAGCCGGGGGGCTTGAGACCCAGTACTTC.

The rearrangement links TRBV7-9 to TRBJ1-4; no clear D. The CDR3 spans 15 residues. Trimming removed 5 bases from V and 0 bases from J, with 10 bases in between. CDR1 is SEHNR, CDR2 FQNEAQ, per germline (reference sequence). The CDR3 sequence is CASSPHTATNEKLFF. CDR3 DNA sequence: TGTGCCAGCAGCCCCCACACCGCAACTAATGAAAAACTGTTTTTT.

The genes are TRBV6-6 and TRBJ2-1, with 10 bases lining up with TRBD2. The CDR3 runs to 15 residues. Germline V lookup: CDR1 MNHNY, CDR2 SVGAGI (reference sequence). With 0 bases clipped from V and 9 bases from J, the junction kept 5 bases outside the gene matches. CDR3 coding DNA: TGTGCCAGCAGTTACTCGGGTAGCGGGAGGAGTGAGCAGTTCTTC. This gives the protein CASSYSGSGRSEQFF.

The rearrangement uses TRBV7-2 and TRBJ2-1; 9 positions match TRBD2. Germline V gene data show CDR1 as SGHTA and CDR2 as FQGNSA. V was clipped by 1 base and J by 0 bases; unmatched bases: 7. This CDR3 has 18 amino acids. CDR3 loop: CASSLGVTSGLSYNEQFF. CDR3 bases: TGTGCCAGCAGCTTAGGGGTGACTAGCGGCCTCTCCTACAATGAGCAGTTCTTC.

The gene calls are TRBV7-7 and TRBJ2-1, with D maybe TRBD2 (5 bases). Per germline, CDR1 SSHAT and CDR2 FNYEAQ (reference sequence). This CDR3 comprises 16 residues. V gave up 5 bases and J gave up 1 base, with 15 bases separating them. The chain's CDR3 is CASSSGLEDSYNEQFF. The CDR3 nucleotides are TGTGCCAGCAGCAGTGGACTGGAGGATTCCTACAATGAGCAGTTCTTC.

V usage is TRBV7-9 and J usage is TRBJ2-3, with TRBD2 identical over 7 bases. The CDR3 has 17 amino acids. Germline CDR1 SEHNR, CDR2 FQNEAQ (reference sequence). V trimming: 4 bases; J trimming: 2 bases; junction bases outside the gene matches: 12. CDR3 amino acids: CASSSLPAGLLTDTQYF. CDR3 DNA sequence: TGTGCCAGCAGCTCCTTACCAGCGGGACTACTCACAGATACGCAGTATTTT.

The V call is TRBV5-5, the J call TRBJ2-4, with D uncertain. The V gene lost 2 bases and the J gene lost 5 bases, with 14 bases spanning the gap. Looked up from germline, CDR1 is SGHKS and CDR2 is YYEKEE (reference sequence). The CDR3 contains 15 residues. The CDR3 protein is CASSFSLGQENIQYF. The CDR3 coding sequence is TGTGCCAGCAGCTTCTCTTTGGGTCAGGAAAACATTCAGTACTTC.

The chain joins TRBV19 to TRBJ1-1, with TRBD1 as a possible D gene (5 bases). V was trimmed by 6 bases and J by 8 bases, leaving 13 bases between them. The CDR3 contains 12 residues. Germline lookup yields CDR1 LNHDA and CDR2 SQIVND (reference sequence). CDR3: CASRSAGGEAFF. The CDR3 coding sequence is TGTGCCAGTAGATCGGCGGGGGGGGAAGCTTTCTTT.

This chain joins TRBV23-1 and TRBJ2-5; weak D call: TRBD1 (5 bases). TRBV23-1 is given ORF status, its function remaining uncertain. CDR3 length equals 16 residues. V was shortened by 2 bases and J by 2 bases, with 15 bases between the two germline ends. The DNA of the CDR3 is TGCGCCAGCAGTCAACCCTCGGTGGGGCAACAAGAGACCCAGTACTTC. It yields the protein CASSQPSVGQQETQYF.

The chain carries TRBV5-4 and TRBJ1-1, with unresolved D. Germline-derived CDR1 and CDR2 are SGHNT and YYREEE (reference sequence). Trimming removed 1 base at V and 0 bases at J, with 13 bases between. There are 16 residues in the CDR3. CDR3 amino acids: CASSLILQVLNTEAFF. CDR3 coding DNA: TGTGCCAGCAGCTTGATCCTCCAGGTCCTGAACACTGAAGCTTTCTTT.

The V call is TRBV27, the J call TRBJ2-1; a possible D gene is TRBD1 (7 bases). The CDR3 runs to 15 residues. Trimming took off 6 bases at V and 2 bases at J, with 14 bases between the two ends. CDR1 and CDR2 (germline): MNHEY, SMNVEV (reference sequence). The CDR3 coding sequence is TGTGCCAGCAGGATGGACAGGACTACCTACAATGAGCAGTTCTTC. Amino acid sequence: CASRMDRTTYNEQFF.

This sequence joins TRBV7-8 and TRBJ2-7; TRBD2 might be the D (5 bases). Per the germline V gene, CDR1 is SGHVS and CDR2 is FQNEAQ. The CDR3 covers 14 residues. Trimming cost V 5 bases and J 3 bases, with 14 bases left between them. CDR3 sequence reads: CASSPLPGNYEQYF. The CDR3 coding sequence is TGTGCCAGCAGCCCGCTGCCCGGGAACTACGAGCAGTACTTC. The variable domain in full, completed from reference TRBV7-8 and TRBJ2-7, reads GAGVSQSPRYKVAKRGQDVALRCDPISGHVSLFWYQQALGQGPEFLTYFQNEAQLDKSGLPSDRFFAERPEGSVSTLKIQRTQQEDSAVYLCASSPLPGNYEQYFGPGTRLTVT.

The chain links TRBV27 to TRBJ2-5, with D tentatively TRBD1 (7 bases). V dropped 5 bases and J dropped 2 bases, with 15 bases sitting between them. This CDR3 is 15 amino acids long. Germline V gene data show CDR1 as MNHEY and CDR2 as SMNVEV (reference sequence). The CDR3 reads CASSRTRGVQETQYF. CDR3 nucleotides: TGTGCCAGCAGTCGGACCAGGGGGGTACAAGAGACCCAGTACTTC.

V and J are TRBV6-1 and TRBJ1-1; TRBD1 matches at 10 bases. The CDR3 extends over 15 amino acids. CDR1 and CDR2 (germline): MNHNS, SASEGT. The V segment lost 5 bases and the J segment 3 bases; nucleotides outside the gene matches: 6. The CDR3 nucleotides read TGTGCCAGCAGTACCGGGACAGGGGTACACACTGAAGCTTTCTTT. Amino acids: CASSTGTGVHTEAFF.

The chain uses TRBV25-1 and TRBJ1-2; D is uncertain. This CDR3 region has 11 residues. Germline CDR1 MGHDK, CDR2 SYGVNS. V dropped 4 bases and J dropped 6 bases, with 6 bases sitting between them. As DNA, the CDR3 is TGTGCCAGCAGTGGACTGGATGGCTACACCTTC. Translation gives CASSGLDGYTF.

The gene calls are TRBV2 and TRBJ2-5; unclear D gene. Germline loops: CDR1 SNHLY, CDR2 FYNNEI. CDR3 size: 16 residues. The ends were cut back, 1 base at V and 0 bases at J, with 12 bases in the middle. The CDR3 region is CASSEGFGRDQETQYF. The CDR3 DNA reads TGTGCCAGCAGTGAAGGTTTCGGCCGGGACCAAGAGACCCAGTACTTC. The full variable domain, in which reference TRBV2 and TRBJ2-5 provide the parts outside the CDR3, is EPEVTQTPSHQVTQMGQEVILRCVPISNHLYFYWYRQILGQKVEFLVSFYNNEISEKSEIFDDQFSVERPDGSNFTLKIRSTKLEDSAMYFCASSEGFGRDQETQYFGPGTRLLVL.

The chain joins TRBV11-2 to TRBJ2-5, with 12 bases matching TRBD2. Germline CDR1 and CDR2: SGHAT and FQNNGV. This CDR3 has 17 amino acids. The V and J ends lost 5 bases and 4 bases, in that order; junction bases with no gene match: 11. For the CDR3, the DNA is TGTGCCAGCAGCCCCCAGGCTAGCGGGAGGGGACGAGAGACCCAGTACTTC. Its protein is CASSPQASGRGRETQYF.

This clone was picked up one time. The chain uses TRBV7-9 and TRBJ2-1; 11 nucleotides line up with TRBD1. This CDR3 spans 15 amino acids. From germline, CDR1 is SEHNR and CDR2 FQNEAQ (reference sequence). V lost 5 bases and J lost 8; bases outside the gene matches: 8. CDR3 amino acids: CASSAGQGASDEQFF. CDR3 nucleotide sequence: TGTGCCAGCAGCGCCGGACAGGGGGCGTCTGATGAGCAGTTCTTC.

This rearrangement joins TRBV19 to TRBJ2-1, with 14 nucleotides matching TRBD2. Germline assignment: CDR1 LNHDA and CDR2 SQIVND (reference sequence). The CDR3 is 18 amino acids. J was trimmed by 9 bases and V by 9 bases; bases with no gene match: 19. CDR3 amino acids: CASKGLAGVPYSGGEQFF. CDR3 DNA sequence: TGTGCCAGCAAGGGACTAGCGGGAGTTCCCTACTCTGGTGGTGAGCAGTTCTTC. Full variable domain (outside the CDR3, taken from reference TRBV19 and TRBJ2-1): DGGITQSPKYLFRKEGQNVTLSCEQNLNHDAMYWYRQDPGQGLRLIYYSQIVNDFQKGDIAEGYSVSREKKESFPLTVTSAQKNPTAFYLCASKGLAGVPYSGGEQFFGPGTRLTVL.

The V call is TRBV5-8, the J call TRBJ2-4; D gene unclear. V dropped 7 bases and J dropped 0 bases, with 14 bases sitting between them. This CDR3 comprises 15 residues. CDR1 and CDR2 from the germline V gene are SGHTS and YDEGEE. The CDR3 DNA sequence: TGTGCCAGCTTCCGGCCAGGATTAGCCAAAAACATTCAGTACTTC. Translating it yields CASFRPGLAKNIQYF.